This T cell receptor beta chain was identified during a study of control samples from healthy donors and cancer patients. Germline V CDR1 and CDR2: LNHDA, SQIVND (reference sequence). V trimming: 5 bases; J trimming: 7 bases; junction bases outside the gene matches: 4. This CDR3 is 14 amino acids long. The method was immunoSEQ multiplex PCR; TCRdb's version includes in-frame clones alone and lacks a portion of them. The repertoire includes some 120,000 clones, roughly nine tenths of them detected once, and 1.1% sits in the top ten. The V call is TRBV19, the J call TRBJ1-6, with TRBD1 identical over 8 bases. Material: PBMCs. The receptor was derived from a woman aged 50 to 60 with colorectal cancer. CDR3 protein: CASSVTGGNSPLHF. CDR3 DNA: TGTGCCAGTAGTGTTACAGGGGGAAATTCACCCCTCCACTTT.